The present T cell receptor beta chain was sequenced within a study of blood T cell repertoires in COVID-19 (dated by TCRdb to 2018 to 2021). As for the study more broadly: Samples from collaborators originated in the United States, Italy and Spain and spanned both the acute and convalescent phases of COVID-19. The samples were drawn from the first 160 participants of the ongoing ImmuneRACE study and from over 950 subjects provided by 6 global collaborators. The prospective study material was composed of cDNA or gDNA derived from T cells, B-cell-depleted T cells, or PBMCs. A freely available public database, intended as a resource for researchers studying the immune response to SARS-CoV-2, is where the repertoires were released. A de-identified subject ID, COVID-19 status, age in years and sex were almost always included in the sample metadata. Where available, HLA class I and class II types were obtained from metadata supplied by the sample provider rather than from assay-based typing. The dataset comprised deeply sampled blood TCRbeta repertoires from subjects exposed to, actively infected with, or recovered from COVID-19.

TCRbeta CDR3 regions were amplified from genomic DNA using the immunoSEQ Assay, a bias-controlled multiplex PCR. As for the original processing: The number of nucleated cells in each sample was estimated by amplification of reference gene primers within the assay. Sequence reads were collapsed and filtered to measure the absolute abundance of every unique TCRbeta CDR3 rearrangement. For each sample, productive Simpson clonality was calculated as the square root of Simpson's diversity index across productive rearrangements. Here the immuneACCESS table is served through TCRdb, limited to in-frame sequences with V and J called. Missing clones are a known gap in these copies; in checked studies unresolved V genes cover under half, and the rest lacks a known reason. D and trimming come from the DNA, and the V and J calls and clone size come from that table. In all, the sample holds roughly 120,000 clones, and less than 85% of those were seen once. Of the sample, approximately 12% falls within the top ten clones.

Overall study outcomes, separate from this receptor: The amount of clinical and demographic metadata varied by source and participant and was provided uncurated.

CDR1 and CDR2, looked up from the germline V gene, are MNHNS and SASEGT. The CDR3, cysteine through phenylalanine, is 16 amino acids long. The CDR3 DNA has 48 bases and is translated from base 1. V loses 5 bases, J loses 10 bases, and the germline ends lie 21 bases apart. Points on this clone: It lacks a known antigen. Nothing much larger sits one base from this clone, and base qualities are not available.

Collaborating institutions collected whole blood in K2EDTA tubes following their own protocols. For TCRbeta analysis, collaborators shipped samples as frozen whole blood, isolated PBMCs, or DNA extracted from either of those sample types. The chain couples TRBV6-1 to TRBJ1-6, and the D gene may be TRBD1, 6 bases matching. The TCR sequence derives from a woman aged 60-75 years with acute or convalescent COVID-19. The sequencing input was peripheral blood. The CDR3 is CASSQGQLSLMSPLHF. The sequenced DNA is TGTGCCAGCAGTCAAGGACAGCTAAGTTTAATGTCACCCCTCCACTTT.